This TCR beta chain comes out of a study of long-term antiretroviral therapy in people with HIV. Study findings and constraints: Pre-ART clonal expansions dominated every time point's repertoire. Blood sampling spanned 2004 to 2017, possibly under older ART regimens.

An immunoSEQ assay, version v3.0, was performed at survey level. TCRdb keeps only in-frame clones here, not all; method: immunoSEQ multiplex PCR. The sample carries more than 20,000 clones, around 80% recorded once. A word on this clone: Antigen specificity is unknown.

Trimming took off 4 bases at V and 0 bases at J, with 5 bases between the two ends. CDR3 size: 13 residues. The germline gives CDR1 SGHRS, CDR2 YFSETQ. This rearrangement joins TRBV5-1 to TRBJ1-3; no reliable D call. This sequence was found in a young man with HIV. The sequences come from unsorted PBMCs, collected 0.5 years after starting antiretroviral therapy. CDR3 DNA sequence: TGCGCCAGCAGCCCCAGCTCTGGAAACACCATATATTTT. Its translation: CASSPSSGNTIYF.